The subject of this entry is one TCR beta chain. Measured with immunoSEQ multiplex PCR; TCRdb has only the in-frame clones, and not every one. Of around 16,000 clones listed, roughly 77% are singletons. The CDR3 has 16 residues. Trimming stripped 3 bases from V and 0 bases from J, with 12 bases between. The germline V gene encodes CDR1 MNHEY and CDR2 SMNVEV (reference sequence). The data are from a study of ipilimumab plus nivolumab after autologous stem cell transplantation. About the research overall: Median doses per patient: a few ipilimumab, 7 or 8 nivolumab.

The chain employs TRBV27 and TRBJ1-5; D unresolved. The sample was PBMCs, taken in a trial of ipilimumab plus nivolumab as post-transplant consolidation. The sequence was collected from a male donor with diffuse large B-cell lymphoma. Here the CDR3 DNA reads TGTGCCAGCAGTTTGGCAGGAAAATATAGCAATCAGCCCCAGCATTTT. Protein: CASSLAGKYSNQPQHF.